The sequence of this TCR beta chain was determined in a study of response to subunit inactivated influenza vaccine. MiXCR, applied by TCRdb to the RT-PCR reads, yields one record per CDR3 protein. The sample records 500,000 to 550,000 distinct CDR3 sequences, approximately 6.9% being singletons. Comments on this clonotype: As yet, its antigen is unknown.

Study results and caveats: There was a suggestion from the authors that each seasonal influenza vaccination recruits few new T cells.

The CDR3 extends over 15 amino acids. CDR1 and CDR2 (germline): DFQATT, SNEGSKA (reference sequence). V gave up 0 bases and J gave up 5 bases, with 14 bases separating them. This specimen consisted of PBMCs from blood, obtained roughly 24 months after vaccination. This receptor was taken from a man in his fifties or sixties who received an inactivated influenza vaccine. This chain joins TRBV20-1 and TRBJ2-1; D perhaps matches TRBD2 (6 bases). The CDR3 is CSARDAGRSDNEQFF. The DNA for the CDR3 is TGCAGTGCTAGAGATGCAGGGAGGTCAGACAATGAGCAGTTCTTC.